The table lists the clone carrying this T cell receptor beta chain with a count of one. This CDR3 has 15 residues. Germline V gene lookup returns CDR1 SGHTA and CDR2 FQGTGA. V lost 2 bases and J lost 2, with 10 bases in between. Researchers partitioned CD4+ cells into CD45RA+ naive and CD45RA-negative memory subsets. The data were produced by immunoSEQ multiplex PCR, yet TCRdb's version contains in-frame clones alone and is incomplete. This table has some 2.4 million clones, 93% appearing once. This entry comes from a study of shared clonotypes between healthy human individuals. At the level of the study: Three CD4 naive, three CD4 memory, two CD8 naive and one CD8 memory plate were used per donor.

The TCR sequence derives from a man younger than 30 in good health. Some clones in this sample may be carry-over from other donors' samples. What was sequenced was naive CD4+ T cells from PBMCs. Indicated subset: CD45RA+ positively selected. The genes are TRBV7-3 and TRBJ2-1; possible D gene TRBD2, 7 bases. DNA of the CDR3: TGTGCCAGCAGCTTAGGGGGGGCTACCTACAATGAGCAGTTCTTC. It specifies CASSLGGATYNEQFF.